This T cell receptor (beta chain) came from a study of blood T cells in healthy people across ages. V lost 4 bases and J 7 bases, leaving 13 bases between the germline ends. From germline, CDR1 is MNHEY and CDR2 SMNVEV (reference sequence). The CDR3 length is 13 residues. A second about 7 to 12 cycle PCR used barcoded and J-beta primers. TCRdb re-derived calls from the 5' RACE reads in MiXCR, one entry per CDR3 protein. The data contain hundreds of thousands of distinct CDR3 sequences, around 45% of them singletons. Sequenced sample: blood. This receptor was obtained from a man between 60 and 75 years old in good health. V usage is TRBV27 and J usage is TRBJ1-2; D unclear. CDR3 DNA: TGTGCCAGCAGTTCCCGGTCGTGGGCTGGCTACACCTTC. It codes for CASSSRSWAGYTF.